This TCR beta chain comes out of a study of OX40 agonist ivuxolimab in advanced cancers. This clone was picked up one time. Its antigen is not identified. The length of the CDR3 is 15 residues. V was shortened by 1 base and J by 2 bases, with 12 bases between the two germline ends. Germline V gives CDR1 MGHRA, CDR2 YSYEKL. Method: immunoSEQ multiplex PCR; TCRdb's copy keeps in-frame clones and lacks some. This sample has 45,000 to 65,000 clones, with approximately 90% found just once. Study observations and caveats: Clonal expansion in partial responders at 0.1-3.0 mg/kg ranked among the lowest.

The sequence was collected from an adult with an advanced solid tumor such as melanoma, head and neck, liver or kidney cancer. Sequences were derived from CD4+ or CD8+ T cells sorted from blood, sampled in a trial of the OX40 agonist ivuxolimab. J is TRBJ2-7 and V is TRBV4-1, with unresolved D. This chain's CDR3 is CASSQAASNTYEQYF. In nucleotides, the CDR3 is TGCGCCAGCAGCCAAGCGGCTAGTAACACCTACGAGCAGTACTTC.